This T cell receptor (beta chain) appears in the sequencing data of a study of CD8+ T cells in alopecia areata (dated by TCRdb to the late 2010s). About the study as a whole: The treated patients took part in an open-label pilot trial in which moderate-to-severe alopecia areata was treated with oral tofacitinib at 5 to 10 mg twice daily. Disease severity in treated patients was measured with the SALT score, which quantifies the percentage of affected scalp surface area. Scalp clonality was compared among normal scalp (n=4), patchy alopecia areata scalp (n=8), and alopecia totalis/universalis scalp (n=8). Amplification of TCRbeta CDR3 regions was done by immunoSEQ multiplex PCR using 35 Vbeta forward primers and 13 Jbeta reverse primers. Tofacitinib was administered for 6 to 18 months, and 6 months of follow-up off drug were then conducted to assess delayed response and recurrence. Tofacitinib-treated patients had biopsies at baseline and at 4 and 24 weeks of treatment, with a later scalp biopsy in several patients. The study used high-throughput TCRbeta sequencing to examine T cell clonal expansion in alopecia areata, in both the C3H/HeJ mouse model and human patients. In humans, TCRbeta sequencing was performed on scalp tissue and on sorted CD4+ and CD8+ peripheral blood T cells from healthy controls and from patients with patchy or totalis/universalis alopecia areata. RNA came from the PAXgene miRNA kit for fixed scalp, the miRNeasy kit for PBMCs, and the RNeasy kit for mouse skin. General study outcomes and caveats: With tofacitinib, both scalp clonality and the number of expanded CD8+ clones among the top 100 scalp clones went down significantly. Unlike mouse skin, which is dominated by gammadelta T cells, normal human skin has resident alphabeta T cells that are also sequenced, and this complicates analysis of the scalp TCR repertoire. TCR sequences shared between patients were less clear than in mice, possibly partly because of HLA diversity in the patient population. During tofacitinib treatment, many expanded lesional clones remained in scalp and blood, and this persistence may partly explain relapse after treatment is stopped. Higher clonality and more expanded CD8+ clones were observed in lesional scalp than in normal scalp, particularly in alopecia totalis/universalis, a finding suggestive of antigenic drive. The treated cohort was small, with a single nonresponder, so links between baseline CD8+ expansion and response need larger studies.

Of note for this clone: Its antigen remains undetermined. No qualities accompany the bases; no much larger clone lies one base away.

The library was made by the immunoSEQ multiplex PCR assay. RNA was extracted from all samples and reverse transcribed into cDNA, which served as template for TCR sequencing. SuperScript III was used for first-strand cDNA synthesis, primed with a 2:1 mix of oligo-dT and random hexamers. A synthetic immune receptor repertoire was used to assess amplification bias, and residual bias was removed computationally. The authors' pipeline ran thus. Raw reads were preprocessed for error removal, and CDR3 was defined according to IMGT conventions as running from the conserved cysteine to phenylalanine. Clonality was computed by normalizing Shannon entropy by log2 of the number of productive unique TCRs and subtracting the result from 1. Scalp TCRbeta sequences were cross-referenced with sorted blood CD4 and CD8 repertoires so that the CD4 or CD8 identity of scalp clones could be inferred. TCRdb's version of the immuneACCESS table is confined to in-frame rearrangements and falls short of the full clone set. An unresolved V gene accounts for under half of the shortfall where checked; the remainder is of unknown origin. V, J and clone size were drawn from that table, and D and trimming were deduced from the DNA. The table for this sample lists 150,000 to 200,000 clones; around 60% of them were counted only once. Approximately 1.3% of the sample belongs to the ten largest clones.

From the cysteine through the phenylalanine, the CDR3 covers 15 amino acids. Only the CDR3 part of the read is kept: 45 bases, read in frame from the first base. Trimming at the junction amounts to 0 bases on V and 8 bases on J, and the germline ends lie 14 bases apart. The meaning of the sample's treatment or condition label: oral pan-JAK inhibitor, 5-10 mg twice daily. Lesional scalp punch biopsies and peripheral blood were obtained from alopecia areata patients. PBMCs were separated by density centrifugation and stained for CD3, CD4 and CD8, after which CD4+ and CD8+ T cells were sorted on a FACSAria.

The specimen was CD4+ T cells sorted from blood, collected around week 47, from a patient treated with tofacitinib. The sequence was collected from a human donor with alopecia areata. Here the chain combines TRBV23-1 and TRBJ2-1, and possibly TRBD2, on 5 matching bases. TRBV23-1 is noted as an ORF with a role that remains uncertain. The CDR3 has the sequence CASSQSEGAGDEQFF. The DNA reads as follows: TGCGCCAGCAGTCAATCAGAGGGAGCCGGAGATGAGCAGTTCTTC.